This is a list of T cell receptor beta chains from one sample in a study of early T cells in non-severe SARS-CoV-2 infection. One entry per CDR3 protein results from TCRdb running MiXCR on the 5' RACE reads. Counted here are nearly 70,000 distinct CDR3 sequences, 3.5% to 6% occurring once; the ten biggest clones make up about 3.6%. Sample: whole blood, taken at baseline. Receptor source: an adult who was a healthcare worker with PCR-confirmed SARS-CoV-2 infection or an uninfected control (not recorded which). The donor label of this sample is uncertain. Each CDR3 is given with its conserved first and last residue. A D gene is named only where the DNA matches it firmly. Some rows have no size entry. The others give once, few or many, or a class for an expanded clone.

abundance,v_gene,j_gene,len,d_gene,CDR3aa,CDR3nt
NA,TRBV28,TRBJ1-6,12,NA,CASGRYNSPLHF,TGTGCCAGCGGTCGCTATAATTCACCCCTCCACTTT
NA,TRBV2,TRBJ1-3,14,NA,CASMRGGPENTIYF,TGTGCCAGCATGAGGGGGGGTCCGGAAAACACCATATATTTT
many,TRBV7-2,TRBJ1-2,13,TRBD1,CASSPDREVGYTF,TGTGCCAGCAGCCCCGACAGGGAGGTGGGCTACACCTTC
many,TRBV10-1,TRBJ2-1,13,NA,CASSDRAYNEQFF,TGCGCCAGCAGTGACCGGGCCTACAATGAGCAGTTCTTC
many,TRBV27,TRBJ2-7,15,TRBD1,CASSFRRTGGYEQYF,TGTGCCAGCAGTTTTCGAAGGACAGGGGGTTACGAGCAGTACTTC
NA,TRBV6-5,TRBJ2-6,13,NA,CASSYAGANVLTF,TGTGCCAGCAGTTACGCTGGGGCCAACGTCCTGACTTTC
many,TRBV19,TRBJ1-2,16,TRBD1,CASSMGTDPSPTGYTF,TGTGCCAGTAGTATGGGGACAGATCCCTCCCCAACGGGCTACACCTTC
many,TRBV3-1,TRBJ2-3,12,NA,CASSQGTDTQYF,TGTGCCAGCAGCCAAGGCACAGATACGCAGTATTTT
many,TRBV7-6,TRBJ1-6,14,NA,CASSTGRVGSPLHF,TGTGCCAGCAGCACGGGCCGGGTAGGCTCACCCCTCCACTTT
NA,TRBV3-1,TRBJ2-1,15,NA,CASSTAGLARNEQFF,TGTGCCAGCAGCACCGCGGGGTTAGCTCGCAATGAGCAGTTCTTC
few,TRBV11-3,TRBJ2-5,15,TRBD2,CASSLAAGLQETQYF,TGTGCCAGCAGCTTAGCAGCGGGGCTCCAAGAGACCCAGTACTTC
many,TRBV20-1,TRBJ2-7,14,NA,CSARGSNFSYEQYF,TGCAGTGCTAGAGGGTCCAACTTCTCCTACGAGCAGTACTTC
NA,TRBV7-2,TRBJ1-5,13,NA,CASSSYINQPQHF,TGTGCCAGCAGCTCGTATATCAATCAGCCCCAGCATTTT
NA,TRBV20-1,TRBJ2-3,12,NA,CSASKITDTQYF,TGCAGTGCTAGCAAAATCACAGATACGCAGTATTTT
many,TRBV19,TRBJ1-5,14,NA,CASSLVAAYQPQHF,TGTGCCAGTAGCCTCGTGGCAGCTTATCAGCCCCAGCATTTT
few,TRBV12-3/TRBV12-4,TRBJ2-3,15,NA,CASSLIQRSTDTQYF,TGTGCCAGCAGTTTAATCCAGCGGAGCACAGATACGCAGTATTTT
NA,TRBV7-8,TRBJ1-1,16,NA,CASSLEASEVNTEAFF,TGTGCCAGCAGCTTAGAAGCGTCGGAGGTTAACACTGAAGCTTTCTTT
many,TRBV12-3/TRBV12-4,TRBJ1-6,13,NA,CASSLRQNSPLHF,TGTGCCAGCAGTCTACGACAGAATTCACCCCTCCACTTT
few,TRBV11-2,TRBJ1-2,15,TRBD1,CASSVLQGEGYGYTF,TGTGCCAGCAGCGTACTACAGGGGGAGGGCTATGGCTACACCTTC
many,TRBV19,TRBJ2-7,14,NA,CASSTRDGSYEQYF,TGTGCCAGCAGCACCCGGGACGGCTCCTACGAGCAGTACTTC
many,TRBV29-1,TRBJ2-7,12,NA,CSVFGAGGEQYF,NA
NA,TRBV25-1,TRBJ2-5,14,NA,CASSEVGGKTTQYF,TGTGCCAGCAGTGAAGTGGGGGGCAAGACGACCCAGTACTTC
many,TRBV11-2,TRBJ2-7,16,NA,CASSLDRGTDSYEQYF,TGTGCCAGCAGCTTAGATCGCGGGACGGACTCCTACGAGCAGTACTTC
many,TRBV11-2,TRBJ2-5,15,TRBD1,CASSIPGTGVKTQYF,TGTGCCAGCAGCATTCCCGGGACAGGGGTGAAGACCCAGTACTTC
few,TRBV6-5,TRBJ1-4,14,TRBD1,CASSLQGIREKLFF,TGTGCCAGCAGTCTACAGGGGATTCGCGAAAAACTGTTTTTT
many,TRBV29-1,TRBJ1-5,13,NA,CSVGGNSNQPQHF,TGCAGCGTTGGAGGTAATAGCAATCAGCCCCAGCATTTT
NA,TRBV12-3/TRBV12-4,TRBJ1-1,15,NA,CASSFGVSWNTEAFF,TGTGCCAGCAGTTTCGGGGTATCTTGGAACACTGAAGCTTTCTTT
many,TRBV6-4,TRBJ2-1,15,NA,CASSASGGSGNEQFF,TGTGCCAGCAGTGCTTCGGGGGGCTCAGGGAATGAGCAGTTCTTC
many,TRBV24-1,TRBJ2-1,18,TRBD2,CATSTALERGSSYNEQFF,TGTGCCACCAGTACGGCCCTAGAGCGGGGGAGCTCCTACAATGAGCAGTTCTTC
NA,TRBV11-2,TRBJ2-3,14,NA,CASSSGSYTDTQYF,TGTGCCAGCAGTTCCGGGTCATACACAGATACGCAGTATTTT
NA,TRBV7-2,TRBJ2-1,14,TRBD2,CASRLTSGEVEQFF,TGTGCCAGCAGGCTTACTAGCGGGGAAGTAGAGCAGTTCTTC
few,TRBV6-5,TRBJ2-3,15,NA,CASSYSRPLLSTQYF,TGTGCCAGCAGTTACTCGAGGCCTCTACTCTCTACGCAGTATTTT
NA,TRBV12-3/TRBV12-4,TRBJ1-2,15,TRBD1,CASSLVGTAFYGYTF,TGTGCCAGCAGTTTAGTTGGGACAGCCTTCTATGGCTACACCTTC
many,TRBV7-3,TRBJ1-6,13,TRBD1,CASSEDRNSPLHF,TGTGCCAGCAGCGAGGACAGGAATTCACCCCTCCACTTT